One and the same sample provided the 8 T cell receptor beta chains below, sequenced in a study of control samples from healthy donors and cancer patients. The repertoire was sequenced with immunoSEQ multiplex PCR; TCRdb's copy has only in-frame clones and lacks some. The sample yields around 130,000 clones, about 83% seen once. Specimen: blood. The receptors come from a man aged 25 to 40 in good health.

The genes are TRBV7-3 and TRBJ1-1, with D unresolved. V lost 4 bases and J lost 0, with 9 bases in between. The CDR3 contains 14 residues. Germline V CDR1 and CDR2: SGHTA, FQGTGA. CDR3 region: CASSSLGMNTEAFF. In DNA, the CDR3 is TGTGCCAGCAGCTCACTGGGGATGAACACTGAAGCTTTCTTT.

V usage is TRBV19 and J usage is TRBJ1-1; D call uncertain. CDR1 is LNHDA and CDR2 is SQIVND in the germline V gene (reference sequence). The CDR3 runs 16 residues. Trimming removed 3 bases at V and 3 bases at J, with 17 bases between. The CDR3 DNA is TGTGCCAGTAGTATTGTTTATCGATTAAGGGACACTGAAGCTTTCTTT. Amino acid sequence: CASSIVYRLRDTEAFF. The full variable domain, in which reference TRBV19 and TRBJ1-1 provide the parts outside the CDR3, is DGGITQSPKYLFRKEGQNVTLSCEQNLNHDAMYWYRQDPGQGLRLIYYSQIVNDFQKGDIAEGYSVSREKKESFPLTVTSAQKNPTAFYLCASSIVYRLRDTEAFFGQGTRLTVV.

This chain joins TRBV6-6 and TRBJ2-6; unclear D gene. V lost 8 bases, J lost 1 base, and 15 bases lay in between. The germline gives CDR1 MNHNY, CDR2 SVGAGI (reference sequence). The CDR3 has 16 residues. CDR3 nucleotide sequence: TGTGCCAGCCTACCGCTGGCTCGATCTGGGGCCAACGTCCTGACTTTC. This encodes CASLPLARSGANVLTF.

The V call is TRBV6-6, the J call TRBJ1-5, with D perhaps matching TRBD1 (5 bases). Trimming pared 2 bases from V and 7 bases from J, leaving 15 bases between. CDR3 length: 15 residues. The germline CDR1 and CDR2 sequences are MNHNY and SVGAGI (reference sequence). The CDR3 here is CASSYPEGRGQPQHF. The CDR3 bases are TGTGCCAGCAGTTACCCAGAGGGAAGGGGACAGCCCCAGCATTTT.

V usage is TRBV28 and J usage is TRBJ1-1; D is undetermined. The V gene's germline CDR1 is MDHEN and CDR2 SYDVKM. The CDR3 is 12 amino acids. V gave up 3 bases and J gave up 6 bases, with 8 bases separating them. DNA of the CDR3: TGTGCCAGCAGTTTGAGACACTCTGAAGCTTTCTTT. Its protein product is CASSLRHSEAFF.

A few counts support this clone. The chain links TRBV6-2 or TRBV6-3 to TRBJ1-5; 9 bases are shared with TRBD1. Unmatched junction bases numbered 12, after V lost 4 bases and J lost 8 bases. Germline assignment: CDR1 MNHEY and CDR2 SVGEGT. CDR3 length: 16 residues. For the CDR3, the DNA is TGTGCCAGCAGTTCTGGGACCAGGACAGGGGTAAAGCCCCAGCATTTT. Residues: CASSSGTRTGVKPQHF.

A few counts support this clone. The chain links TRBV27 to TRBJ2-3; 11 nucleotides match TRBD2. The V gene end was trimmed by 7 bases and the J gene end by 5 bases; junction bases not matched to a gene: 5. Germline lookup yields CDR1 MNHEY and CDR2 SMNVEV (reference sequence). This CDR3 has 14 residues. For the CDR3, the DNA is TGTGCCAGCACCACCGGGACTAGCGGAGATACGCAGTATTTT. Translated: CASTTGTSGDTQYF.

V usage is TRBV6-5 and J usage is TRBJ2-3; D not certain. Trimming took 7 bases from V and 5 from J, leaving 7 bases between them. Germline V lookup: CDR1 MNHEY, CDR2 SVGAGI. The CDR3 loop spans 11 amino acids. CDR3 residues: CASISGDTQYF. CDR3 bases: TGTGCCAGCATCTCGGGAGATACGCAGTATTTT.